The source of this T cell receptor (beta chain) is a study of human T cells and chemical hapten exposure. Study-wide context: Weekly diphenylcyclopropenone doses were given to patients' scalps across the roughly 22-week study.

One entry per CDR3 protein results from TCRdb running MiXCR on the RACE reads. There are fewer than 200,000 distinct CDR3 sequences in the sample; around a quarter occur only once, and under 2.5% lies in the top ten. The time point is: patch test 3, about 24 weeks after DPC sensitization. Treatment: therapeutic diphenylcyclopropenone sensitization with weekly scalp DPC. The germline V gene has CDR1 LGHNA and CDR2 YNFKEQ. V dropped 2 bases and J dropped 7 bases, with 21 bases sitting between them. The CDR3 contains 18 residues. This clonotype was detected only once. The chain joins TRBV4-2 to TRBJ1-6; perhaps TRBD1 as D (5 bases). This TCR was sampled from a woman younger than 35 with alopecia areata. Some clones in this sample may be carry-over from other donors' samples. Material: whole blood, obtained in connection with sensitization to the hapten diphenylcyclopropenone (DPC). CDR3 nucleotide sequence: TGTGCCAGCAGCCAATTTAAGGTTCAGGGAATTCGGAATTCACCCCTCCACTTT. It encodes CASSQFKVQGIRNSPLHF.